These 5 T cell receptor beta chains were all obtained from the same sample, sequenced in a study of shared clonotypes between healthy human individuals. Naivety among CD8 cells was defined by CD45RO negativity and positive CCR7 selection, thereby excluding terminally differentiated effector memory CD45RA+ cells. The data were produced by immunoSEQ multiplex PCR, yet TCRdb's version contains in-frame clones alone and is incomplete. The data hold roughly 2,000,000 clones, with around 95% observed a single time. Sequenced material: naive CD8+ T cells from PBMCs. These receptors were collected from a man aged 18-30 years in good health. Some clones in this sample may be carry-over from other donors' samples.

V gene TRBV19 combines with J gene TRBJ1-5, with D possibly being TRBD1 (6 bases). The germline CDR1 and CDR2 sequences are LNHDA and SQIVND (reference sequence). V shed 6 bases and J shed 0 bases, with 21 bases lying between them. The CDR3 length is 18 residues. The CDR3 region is CASSLPHIQGSSNQPQHF. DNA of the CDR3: TGTGCCAGTAGCCTTCCTCATATTCAGGGGTCTAGCAATCAGCCCCAGCATTTT.

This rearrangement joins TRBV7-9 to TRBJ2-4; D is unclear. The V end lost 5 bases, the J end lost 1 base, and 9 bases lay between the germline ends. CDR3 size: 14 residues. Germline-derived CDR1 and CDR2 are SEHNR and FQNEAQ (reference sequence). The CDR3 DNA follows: TGTGCCAGCAGCGACGTGGCGGCCAAAAACATTCAGTACTTC. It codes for CASSDVAAKNIQYF.

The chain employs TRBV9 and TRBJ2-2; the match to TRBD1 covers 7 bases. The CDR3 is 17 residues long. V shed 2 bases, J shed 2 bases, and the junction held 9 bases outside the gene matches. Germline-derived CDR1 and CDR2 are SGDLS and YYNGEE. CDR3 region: CASSVAGTALNTGELFF. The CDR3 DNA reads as TGTGCCAGCAGCGTCGCCGGGACAGCTCTCAACACCGGGGAGCTGTTTTTT.

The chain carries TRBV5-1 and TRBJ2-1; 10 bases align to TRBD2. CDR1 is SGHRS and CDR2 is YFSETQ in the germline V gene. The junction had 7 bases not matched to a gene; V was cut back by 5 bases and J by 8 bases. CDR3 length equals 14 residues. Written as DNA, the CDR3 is TGCGCCAGCAGTGGGACTAGCGTAGCGGATGAGCAGTTCTTC. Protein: CASSGTSVADEQFF.

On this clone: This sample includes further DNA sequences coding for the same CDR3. The DNA for the CDR3 is TGTGCCAGCAGTTTAAGTGTGGGGACAACATACAATGAGCAGTTCTTC. Protein: CASSLSVGTTYNEQFF. This chain links TRBV27 with TRBJ2-1, with D possibly matching TRBD1 (6 bases). The germline V and J ends were trimmed by 2 bases and 4 bases, with 15 bases remaining between them. Looked up from germline, CDR1 is MNHEY and CDR2 is SMNVEV (reference sequence). There are 16 residues in the CDR3.